These 26 T cell receptor beta chains came from one sample sequenced in a study of blood T cell repertoires in COVID-19. The assay was immunoSEQ multiplex PCR, and TCRdb's table has in-frame clones only and misses some. The sample has some 260,000 clones, roughly 86% seen once. The sequencing sample was made of peripheral blood. The receptor set was obtained from a woman aged 30 to 39 with acute or convalescent COVID-19.

V usage is TRBV7-2 and J usage is TRBJ2-7, with D perhaps TRBD1 (6 bases). V dropped 5 bases and J dropped 0 bases, with 14 bases sitting between them. In germline, CDR1 is SGHTA, CDR2 FQGNSA. This CDR3 contains 15 residues. CDR3 nucleotide sequence: TGTGCCAGCAGCCCAGGTTTGGGGGCCTCCTACGAGCAGTACTTC. It yields the protein CASSPGLGASYEQYF. The full variable domain, completed using reference TRBV7-2 and TRBJ2-7, is GAGVSQSPSNKVTEKGKDVELRCDPISGHTALYWYRQSLGQGLEFLIYFQGNSAPDKSGLPSDRFSAERTGGSVSTLTIQRTQQEDSAVYLCASSPGLGASYEQYFGPGTRLTVT.

The chain has TRBV29-1 and TRBJ1-2; possible D gene TRBD1, 5 bases. The CDR3 is made up of 16 amino acids. V dropped 6 bases and J dropped 8 bases, with 28 bases sitting between them. CDR1 SQVTM and CDR2 ANQGSEA come from the germline V gene. The CDR3: CSVPLGGAVGVGGYTF. CDR3 nucleotide sequence: TGCAGCGTACCTCTTGGAGGGGCCGTAGGGGTTGGAGGCTACACCTTC.

This sequence joins TRBV5-6 and TRBJ1-6, with 7 nucleotides matching TRBD1. V was clipped by 2 bases and J by 5 bases; unmatched bases: 7. The germline V gene has CDR1 SGHDT and CDR2 YYEEEE. The length of the CDR3 is 16 residues. The CDR3 sequence: CASSLNRGTDNSPLHF. The CDR3 coding sequence is TGTGCCAGCAGCTTAAACCGGGGGACAGATAATTCACCCCTCCACTTT.

V gene TRBV30 combines with J gene TRBJ1-4; D gene uncertain. Germline CDR1 is GTSNPN and CDR2 is SVGIG (reference sequence). V lost 5 bases and J 6 bases, leaving 16 bases between the germline ends. CDR3 length: 14 amino acids. This CDR3 reads CAWGTMMRDEKLFF. CDR3 DNA sequence: TGTGCCTGGGGAACCATGATGAGGGATGAAAAACTGTTTTTT.

The J gene is TRBJ2-1, the V gene TRBV7-2; 10 bases map to TRBD2. The CDR3 has 17 residues. The V gene's germline CDR1 is SGHTA and CDR2 FQGNSA. Trimming cost V 0 bases and J 9 bases; bases outside gene matches: 11. CDR3 in DNA: TGTGCCAGCAGCTTAGCGCAGGTAGCGGGAGGTCTCGGTGAGCAGTTCTTC. It specifies CASSLAQVAGGLGEQFF. Together with reference TRBV7-2 and TRBJ2-1, the CDR3 gives the full variable domain: GAGVSQSPSNKVTEKGKDVELRCDPISGHTALYWYRQSLGQGLEFLIYFQGNSAPDKSGLPSDRFSAERTGGSVSTLTIQRTQQEDSAVYLCASSLAQVAGGLGEQFFGPGTRLTVL.

This clone came up a few times. V gene TRBV25-1 combines with J gene TRBJ1-2; TRBD1 matches 7 bases. There are 15 residues in the CDR3. Germline V gives CDR1 MGHDK, CDR2 SYGVNS. After removal of 2 bases from V and 2 bases from J, the junction contained 5 bases not matched to a gene. CDR3 sequence reads: CASSEISTGNYGYTF. As DNA, the CDR3 is TGTGCCAGCAGTGAAATCTCGACAGGGAACTATGGCTACACCTTC.

The chain employs TRBV24-1 and TRBJ2-1; a possible D gene is TRBD2 (5 bases). Germline values: CDR1 KGHDR, CDR2 SFDVKD. This CDR3 is 14 amino acids long. The germline V and J ends were trimmed by 3 bases and 3 bases, with 8 bases remaining between them. The CDR3 DNA follows: TGTGCCACCAGTGATGGCGGGTTCTACAATGAGCAGTTCTTC. Protein product: CATSDGGFYNEQFF.

The genes are TRBV29-1 and TRBJ2-2; TRBD2 agrees at 8 bases. The CDR3 has 19 residues. Germline loops: CDR1 SQVTM, CDR2 ANQGSEA. The V segment lost 7 bases and the J segment 0 bases; nucleotides outside the gene matches: 19. CDR3 coding DNA: TGCAGCGCTGGGATTGCGGGTAGCGGGGAGCTCTCGAACACCGGGGAGCTGTTTTTT. It yields the protein CSAGIAGSGELSNTGELFF.

The V gene is TRBV30, the J gene TRBJ2-3; 8 bases are a match to TRBD2. Losses at the gene ends were 4 bases for V and 3 bases for J; bases not matched to a gene: 9. Looked up from germline, CDR1 is GTSNPN and CDR2 is SVGIG (reference sequence). This CDR3 has 15 residues. This chain's CDR3 is CAWIPRGVRTDTQYF. The CDR3 nucleotides read TGTGCCTGGATCCCGCGGGGGGTTAGGACAGATACGCAGTATTTT.

V usage is TRBV9 and J usage is TRBJ2-4, with D possibly TRBD2 on 6 matching bases. The CDR3 contains 16 residues. Germline V gene sequence: CDR1 SGDLS, CDR2 YYNGEE. Trimming took off 4 bases at V and 1 base at J, with 15 bases between the two ends. The CDR3 loop is CASSPPGLTAKNIQYF. The CDR3 region has the DNA TGTGCCAGCAGCCCGCCGGGACTGACGGCCAAAAACATTCAGTACTTC. Looking up the rest from reference TRBV9 and TRBJ2-4 gives the full variable domain: DSGVTQTPKHLITATGQRVTLRCSPRSGDLSVYWYQQSLDQGLQFLIQYYNGEERAKGNILERFSAQQFPDLHSELNLSSLELGDSALYFCASSPPGLTAKNIQYFGAGTRLSVL.

This clone has more than one count but fewer than ten. The chain carries TRBV5-1 and TRBJ2-7; 7 bases agree with TRBD1. CDR1 and CDR2 (germline): SGHRS, YFSETQ. The length of the CDR3 is 14 residues. V lost 4 bases and J lost 7; bases outside the gene matches: 11. CDR3 in amino acids: CASSTNTGQREQYF. Here the CDR3 DNA reads TGCGCCAGCAGCACCAATACGGGACAGAGGGAGCAGTACTTC. Using reference TRBV5-1 and TRBJ2-7 for the parts outside the CDR3, the full variable domain is KAGVTQTPRYLIKTRGQQVTLSCSPISGHRSVSWYQQTPGQGLQFLFEYFSETQRNKGNFPGRFSGRQFSNSRSEMNVSTLELGDSALYLCASSTNTGQREQYFGPGTRLTVT.

In DNA form, the CDR3 reads TGTGCCAGCAGCCGGACAGGGTTGGTTTCACCCCTCCACTTT. Translated, it gives CASSRTGLVSPLHF. The gene calls are TRBV28 and TRBJ1-6; 8 positions agree with TRBD1. Trimming took 6 bases from V and 9 from J; bases not matched to a gene: 7. This CDR3 is 14 amino acids long. Germline V gene sequence: CDR1 MDHEN, CDR2 SYDVKM. The complete variable domain, with remaining parts taken from reference TRBV28 and TRBJ1-6, reads DVKVTQSSRYLVKRTGEKVFLECVQDMDHENMFWYRQDPGLGLRLIYFSYDVKMKEKGDIPEGYSVSREKKERFSLILESASTNQTSMYLCASSRTGLVSPLHFGNGTRLTVT.

A remark on this clone: One end of the junction fails to match germline, which may point to a read error. This chain links TRBV30 with TRBJ2-1; possibly TRBD2 for D (6 bases). The CDR3 covers 11 residues. Germline-derived CDR1 and CDR2 are GTSNPN and SVGIG (reference sequence). The CDR3 nucleotides are TGTGCCTGGAGGGACTACTATGAGCAGTTCTTC. This encodes CAWRDYYEQFF.

The J gene is TRBJ2-2, the V gene TRBV18; 11 bases line up with TRBD1. With V trimmed by 1 base and J by 7 bases, 8 bases remained unmatched. Germline CDR1 KGHSH, CDR2 LQKENI. The CDR3 spans 17 residues. CDR3 loop: CASSPRRDRGYSGELFF. The DNA for the CDR3 is TGTGCCAGCTCACCACGACGGGACAGGGGGTACAGCGGGGAGCTGTTTTTT. The variable domain in full, with the rest retrieved from reference TRBV18 and TRBJ2-2, is NAGVMQNPRHLVRRRGQEARLRCSPMKGHSHVYWYRQLPEEGLKFMVYLQKENIIDESGMPKERFSAEFPKEGPSILRIQQVVRGDSAAYFCASSPRRDRGYSGELFFGEGSRLTVL.

The CDR3: CASSTRNGDEQYF. CDR3 DNA sequence: TGTGCCAGCAGCACCAGGAACGGGGACGAGCAGTACTTC. The J gene is TRBJ2-7, the V gene TRBV5-4; possibly TRBD2 for D (5 bases). The germline CDR1 and CDR2 sequences are SGHNT and YYREEE (reference sequence). This CDR3 has 13 residues. The V and J ends lost 4 bases and 5 bases respectively, with 13 bases between them.

This chain connects TRBV19 to TRBJ2-1, with D perhaps TRBD1 (6 bases). Germline lookup yields CDR1 LNHDA and CDR2 SQIVND (reference sequence). V was clipped by 0 bases and J by 10 bases, with 19 bases between them. The CDR3 has 16 residues. The CDR3: CASSIEGPGVIKEQFF. CDR3 DNA sequence: TGTGCCAGTAGTATAGAGGGCCCAGGGGTAATTAAGGAGCAGTTCTTC.

The chain combines TRBV10-2 with TRBJ1-6; D is perhaps TRBD1 (6 bases). CDR3 length equals 15 residues. Trimming removed 2 bases from V and 5 bases from J, with 10 bases in between. Germline CDR1 and CDR2: WSHSY and SAAADI. The DNA of the CDR3 is TGCGCCAGCAGTGAGCGGGACATCCATAATTCACCCCTCCACTTT. It encodes CASSERDIHNSPLHF.

This chain connects TRBV6-5 to TRBJ2-7; D gene uncertain. CDR3 size: 13 residues. Trimming stripped 6 bases from V and 1 base from J, with 10 bases between. Germline CDR1 reads MNHEY; CDR2 reads SVGAGI. The CDR3 region has the DNA TGTGCCAGCAGAAACGCCGGTTCCTACGAGCAGTACTTC. This codes for CASRNAGSYEQYF.

This clone was counted between two and nine times. The chain has TRBV5-1 and TRBJ2-5; D is perhaps TRBD1 (6 bases). In germline, CDR1 is SGHRS, CDR2 YFSETQ. The CDR3 runs to 15 residues. The V end lost 0 bases, the J end lost 1 base, and 10 bases lay between the germline ends. CDR3 region: CASSLEDSLQETQYF. The CDR3, as DNA: TGCGCCAGCAGCTTGGAGGACAGTCTCCAAGAGACCCAGTACTTC.

The chain joins TRBV3-1 (or the pseudogene TRBV3-2) to TRBJ1-5, with no clear D. V lost 0 bases and J lost 7, with 13 bases in between. The CDR3 runs to 15 residues. Germline CDR1 LGHDT, CDR2 YNNKEL (reference sequence). The CDR3 bases are TGTGCCAGCAGCCAAGATTGGAGGAGGGAACAGCCCCAGCATTTT. Translation: CASSQDWRREQPQHF.

The V and J genes are TRBV7-9 and TRBJ2-7, with 7 bases matching TRBD2. The CDR3 sequence is 15 residues long. CDR1 SEHNR and CDR2 FQNEAQ come from the germline V gene (reference sequence). V trimming: 2 bases; J trimming: 0 bases; junction bases outside the gene matches: 4. CDR3: CASSLLAVTSYEQYF. Written as DNA, the CDR3 is TGTGCCAGCAGCTTACTAGCGGTGACCTCCTACGAGCAGTACTTC.

This chain links TRBV19 with TRBJ2-7, with 11 positions matching TRBD2. Germline CDR1 and CDR2: LNHDA and SQIVND (reference sequence). This CDR3 has 16 residues. Trimming took 3 bases from V and 5 from J; bases not matched to a gene: 9. CDR3 in amino acids: CASSMTSGAPLDEQYF. The CDR3 DNA sequence: TGTGCCAGTAGTATGACTAGCGGGGCTCCTTTAGACGAGCAGTACTTC.

The chain recombines TRBV2 with TRBJ2-7; TRBD2 agrees at 8 bases. The CDR3 is 12 residues long. Germline assignment: CDR1 SNHLY and CDR2 FYNNEI. V shed 8 bases, J shed 6 bases, and the junction held 6 bases outside the gene matches. In DNA form, the CDR3 reads TGTGCCAGCTCGGGAGGGCCTGGCGAGCAGTACTTC. Its translation: CASSGGPGEQYF.

The chain has TRBV27 and TRBJ2-1; 8 nucleotides line up with TRBD1. CDR3 size: 15 residues. Germline V gene lookup returns CDR1 MNHEY and CDR2 SMNVEV (reference sequence). V was pared by 2 bases and J by 4 bases, with 4 bases of the junction left unmatched. CDR3 nucleotide sequence: TGTGCCAGCAGTTTAGCCAGGGGGCGTTACAATGAGCAGTTCTTC. Its protein product is CASSLARGRYNEQFF.

The CDR3 reads CASSYRHTPTNEKLFF. As DNA, the CDR3 is TGTGCCAGCAGTTACCGCCACACCCCAACTAATGAAAAACTGTTTTTT. The chain links TRBV6-6 to TRBJ1-4; unclear D gene. The CDR3 runs 16 residues. The germline V gene encodes CDR1 MNHNY and CDR2 SVGAGI (reference sequence). V lost 2 bases to trimming and J lost 0 bases, with 10 bases between them.

This chain joins TRBV9 and TRBJ2-7; D may be TRBD2 (6 bases). V lost 3 bases and J 2 bases, leaving 12 bases between the germline ends. CDR3 size: 14 residues. In germline, CDR1 is SGDLS, CDR2 YYNGEE. The CDR3 coding sequence is TGTGCCAGCAGCGGACGGGAGAATACCTACGAGCAGTACTTC. Its protein is CASSGRENTYEQYF.